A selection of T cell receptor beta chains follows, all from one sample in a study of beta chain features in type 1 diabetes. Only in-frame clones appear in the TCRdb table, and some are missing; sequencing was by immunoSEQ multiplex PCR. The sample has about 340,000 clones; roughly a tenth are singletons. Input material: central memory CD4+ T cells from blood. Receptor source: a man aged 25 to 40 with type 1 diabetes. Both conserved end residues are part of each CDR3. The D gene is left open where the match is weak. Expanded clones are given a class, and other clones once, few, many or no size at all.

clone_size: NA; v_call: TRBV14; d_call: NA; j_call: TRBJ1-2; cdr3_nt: TGTGCCAGCAGCCAAGCGCTAAACACCTGGGGGCAAGGCTACACCTTC; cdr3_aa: CASSQALNTWGQGYTF
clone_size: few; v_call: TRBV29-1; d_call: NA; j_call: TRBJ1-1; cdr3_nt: TGCAGCGCGTCTGCACAGGTCATGAACACTGAAGCTTTCTTT; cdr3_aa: CSASAQVMNTEAFF
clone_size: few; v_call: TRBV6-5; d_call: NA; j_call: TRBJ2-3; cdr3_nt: TGTGCCAGCAGTTACGACGCACAGAGACCCACAGATACGCAGTATTTT; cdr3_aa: CASSYDAQRPTDTQYF
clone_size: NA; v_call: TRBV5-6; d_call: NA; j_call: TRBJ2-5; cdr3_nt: TGTGCCAGCAGCTTTTCCTTCCAAGAGACCCAGTACTTC; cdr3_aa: CASSFSFQETQYF
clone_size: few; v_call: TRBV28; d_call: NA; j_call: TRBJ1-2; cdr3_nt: TGTGCCAGCAGTCCCGGGTCCCCGGGCTATGGCTACACCTTC; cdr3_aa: CASSPGSPGYGYTF
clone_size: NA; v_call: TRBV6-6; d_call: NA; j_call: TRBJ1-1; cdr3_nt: TGTGCCAGCACCAAGCAGGAGAACACTGAAGCTTTCTTT; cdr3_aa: CASTKQENTEAFF
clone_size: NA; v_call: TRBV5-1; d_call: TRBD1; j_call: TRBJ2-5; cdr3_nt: TGCGCCAGCAGCGCGGGACAGGGGGCCTGGGAGACCCAGTACTTC; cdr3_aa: CASSAGQGAWETQYF
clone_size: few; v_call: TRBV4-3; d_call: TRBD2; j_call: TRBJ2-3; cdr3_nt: TGCGCCAGCAGCCTCCGACTAGCGGGGGGGCGAGATACGCAGTATTTT; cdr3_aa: CASSLRLAGGRDTQYF
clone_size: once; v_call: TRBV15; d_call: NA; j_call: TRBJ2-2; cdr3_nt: TGTGCCACCAGCAGGGGAACAGGATCAAGTGTAACCGGGGAGCTGTTTTTT; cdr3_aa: CATSRGTGSSVTGELFF
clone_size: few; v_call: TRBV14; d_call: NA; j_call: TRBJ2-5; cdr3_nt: TGTGCCAGCAGCCAACTAGACCAAGAGACCCAGTACTTC; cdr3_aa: CASSQLDQETQYF
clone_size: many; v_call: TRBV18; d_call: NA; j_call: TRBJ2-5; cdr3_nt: TGTGCCAGCTCACAAACCGAGACCCAGTACTTC; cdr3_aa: CASSQTETQYF
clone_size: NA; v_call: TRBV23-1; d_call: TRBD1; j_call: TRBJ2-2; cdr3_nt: TGCGCCAGCAGTCGGAAGGGACAGTCCCAGAACACCGGGGAGCTGTTTTTT; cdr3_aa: CASSRKGQSQNTGELFF
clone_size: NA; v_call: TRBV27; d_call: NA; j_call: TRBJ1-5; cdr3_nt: TGTGCCAGCAGTTTAAACGCCATACGGGGCAATCAGCCCCAGCATTTT; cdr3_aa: CASSLNAIRGNQPQHF
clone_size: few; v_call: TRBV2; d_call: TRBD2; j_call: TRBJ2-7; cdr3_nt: TGTGCCAGCAGTGATCTCTCTAGCGGGGCTACCTACGAGCAGTACTTC; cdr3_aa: CASSDLSSGATYEQYF
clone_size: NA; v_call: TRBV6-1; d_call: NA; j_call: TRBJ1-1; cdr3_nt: TGTGCCAGCAGTCTCCTCGAGGGACACTCTACTGAAGCTTTCTTT; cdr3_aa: CASSLLEGHSTEAFF
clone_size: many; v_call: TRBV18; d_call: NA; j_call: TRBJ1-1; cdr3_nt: TGTGCCAGCTCACCCAACAGGGTTGGGACTGAAGCTTTCTTT; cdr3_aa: CASSPNRVGTEAFF
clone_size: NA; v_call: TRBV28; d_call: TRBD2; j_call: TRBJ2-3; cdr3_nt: TGTGCCAGCACTCTAGCGGGGGGTTTGGGCACAGATACGCAGTATTTT; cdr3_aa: CASTLAGGLGTDTQYF
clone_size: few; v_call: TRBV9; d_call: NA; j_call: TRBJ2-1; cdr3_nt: TGTGCCAGCAGCCCCTCCGGACAGAGCTCCTACAATGAGCAGTTCTTC; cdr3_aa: CASSPSGQSSYNEQFF
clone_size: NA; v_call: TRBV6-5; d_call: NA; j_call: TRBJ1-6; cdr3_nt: TGTGCCAGCAGTGGACATCCGGAGAATTCACCCCTCCACTTT; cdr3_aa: CASSGHPENSPLHF
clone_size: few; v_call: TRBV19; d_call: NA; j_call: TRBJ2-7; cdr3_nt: TGTGCCAGTAGTCCCCGGGGGTACGCCTACGAGCAGTACTTC; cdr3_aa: CASSPRGYAYEQYF